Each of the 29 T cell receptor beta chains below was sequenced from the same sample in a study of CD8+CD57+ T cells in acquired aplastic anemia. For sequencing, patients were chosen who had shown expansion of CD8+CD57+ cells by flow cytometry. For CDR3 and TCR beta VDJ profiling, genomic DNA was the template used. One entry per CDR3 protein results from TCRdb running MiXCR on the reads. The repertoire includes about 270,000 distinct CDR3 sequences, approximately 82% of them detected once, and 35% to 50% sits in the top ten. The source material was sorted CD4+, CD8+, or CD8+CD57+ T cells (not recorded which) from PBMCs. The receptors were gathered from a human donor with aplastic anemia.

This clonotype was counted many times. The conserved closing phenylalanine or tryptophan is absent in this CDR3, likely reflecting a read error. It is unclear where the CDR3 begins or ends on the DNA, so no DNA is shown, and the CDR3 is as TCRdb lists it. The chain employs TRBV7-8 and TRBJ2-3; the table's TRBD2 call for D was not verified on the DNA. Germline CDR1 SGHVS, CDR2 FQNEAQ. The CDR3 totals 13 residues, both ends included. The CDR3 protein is CASSVAGGADTQY.

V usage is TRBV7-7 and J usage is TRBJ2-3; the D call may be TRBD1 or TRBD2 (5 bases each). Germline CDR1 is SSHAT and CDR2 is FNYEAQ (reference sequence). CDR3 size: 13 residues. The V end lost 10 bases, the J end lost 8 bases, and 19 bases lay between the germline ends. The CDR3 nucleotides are TGTGCCACCGGGGACGGGGCCAGAGCTACGCAGTATTTT. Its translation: CATGDGARATQYF.

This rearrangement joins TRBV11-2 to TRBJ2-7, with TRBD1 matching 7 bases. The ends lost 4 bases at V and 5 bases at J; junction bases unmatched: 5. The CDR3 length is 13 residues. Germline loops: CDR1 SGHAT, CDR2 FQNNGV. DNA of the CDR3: TGTGCCAGCAGCTCAATCGACAGGGACGAGCAGTACTTC. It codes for CASSSIDRDEQYF.

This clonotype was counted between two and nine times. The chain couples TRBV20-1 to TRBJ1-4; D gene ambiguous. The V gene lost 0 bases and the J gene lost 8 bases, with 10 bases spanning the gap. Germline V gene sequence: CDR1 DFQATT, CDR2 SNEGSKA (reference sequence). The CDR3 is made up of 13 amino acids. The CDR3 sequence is CSARDGGREKLFF. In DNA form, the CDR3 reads TGCAGTGCTAGAGATGGAGGGAGAGAAAAACTGTTTTTT.

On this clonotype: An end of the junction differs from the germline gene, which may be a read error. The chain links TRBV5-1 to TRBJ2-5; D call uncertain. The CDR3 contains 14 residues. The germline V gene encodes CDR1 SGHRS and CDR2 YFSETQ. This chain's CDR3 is CASSLVSSQKTQYF. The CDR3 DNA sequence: TGTGCCAGCAGCCTGGTGTCCAGCCAAAAGACCCAGTACTTC.

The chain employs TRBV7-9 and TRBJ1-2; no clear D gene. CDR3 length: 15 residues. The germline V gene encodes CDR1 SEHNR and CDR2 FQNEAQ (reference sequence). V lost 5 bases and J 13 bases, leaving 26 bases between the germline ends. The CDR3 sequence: CASSHPVMDEQYFTF. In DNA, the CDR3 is TGTGCCAGCAGCCACCCCGTGATGGACGAGCAGTACTTCACCTTC.

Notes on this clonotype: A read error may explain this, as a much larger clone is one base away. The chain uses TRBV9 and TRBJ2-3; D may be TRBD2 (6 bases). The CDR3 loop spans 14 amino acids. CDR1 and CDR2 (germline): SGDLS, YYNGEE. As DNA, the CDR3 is TGTGCCAGCAGTTCTACCGGGACTTGGGGAGAGACCCATTTT. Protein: CASSSTGTWGETHF.

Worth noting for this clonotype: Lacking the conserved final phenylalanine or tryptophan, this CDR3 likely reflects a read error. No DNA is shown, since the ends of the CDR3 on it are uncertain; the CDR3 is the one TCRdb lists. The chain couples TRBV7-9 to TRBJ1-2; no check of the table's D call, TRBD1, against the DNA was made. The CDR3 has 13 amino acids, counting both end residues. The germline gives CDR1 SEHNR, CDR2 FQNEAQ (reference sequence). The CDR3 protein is CASTTQGLDNSPL.

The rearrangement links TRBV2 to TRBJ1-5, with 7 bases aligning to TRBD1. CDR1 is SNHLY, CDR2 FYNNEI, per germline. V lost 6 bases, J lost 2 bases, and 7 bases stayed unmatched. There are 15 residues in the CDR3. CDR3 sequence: CASSYRGGGNQPQHF. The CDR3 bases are TGTGCCAGCAGCTACAGGGGTGGAGGCAATCAGCCCCAGCATTTT. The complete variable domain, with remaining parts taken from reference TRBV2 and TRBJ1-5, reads EPEVTQTPSHQVTQMGQEVILRCVPISNHLYFYWYRQILGQKVEFLVSFYNNEISEKSEIFDDQFSVERPDGSNFTLKIRSTKLEDSAMYFCASSYRGGGNQPQHFGDGTRLSIL.

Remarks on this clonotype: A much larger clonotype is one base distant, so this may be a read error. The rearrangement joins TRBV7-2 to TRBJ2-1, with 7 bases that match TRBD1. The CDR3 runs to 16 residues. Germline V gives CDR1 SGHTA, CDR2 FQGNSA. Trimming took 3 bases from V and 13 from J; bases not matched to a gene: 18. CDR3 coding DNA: TGTGCCAGCAGCTTGGAAGGGGGCGCCGACTATGGCTACCAGTTCTTC. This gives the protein CASSLEGGADYGYQFF.

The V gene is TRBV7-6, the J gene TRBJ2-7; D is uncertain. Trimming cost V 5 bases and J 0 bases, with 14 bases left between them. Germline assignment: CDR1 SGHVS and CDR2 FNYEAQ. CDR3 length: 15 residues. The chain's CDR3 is CASSQDVTDSYEQYF. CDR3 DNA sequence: TGTGCCAGCAGCCAGGACGTGACGGACTCCTACGAGCAGTACTTC.

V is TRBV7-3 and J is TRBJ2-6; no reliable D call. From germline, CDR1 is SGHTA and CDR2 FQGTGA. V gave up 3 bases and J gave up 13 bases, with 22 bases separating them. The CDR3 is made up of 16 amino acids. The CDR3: CASSFASTDTQNVLTF. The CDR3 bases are TGTGCCAGCAGCTTTGCCAGTACAGACACGCAGAATGTCCTGACTTTC.

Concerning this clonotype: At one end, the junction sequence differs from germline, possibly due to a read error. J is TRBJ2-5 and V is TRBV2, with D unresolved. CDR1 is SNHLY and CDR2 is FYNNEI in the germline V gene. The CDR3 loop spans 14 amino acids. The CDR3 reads CASSGSYRNQPQHF. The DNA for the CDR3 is TGTGCCAGCAGTGGGTCGTATAGGAATCAGCCCCAGCATTTC.

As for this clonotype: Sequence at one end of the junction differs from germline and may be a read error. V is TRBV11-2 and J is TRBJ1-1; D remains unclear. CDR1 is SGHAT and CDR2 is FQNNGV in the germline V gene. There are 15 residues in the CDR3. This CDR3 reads CASSLALTGNPEAFF. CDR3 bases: TGTGCCAGCAGCTTAGCTCTGACCGGGAACCCTGAAGCTTTCTTT.

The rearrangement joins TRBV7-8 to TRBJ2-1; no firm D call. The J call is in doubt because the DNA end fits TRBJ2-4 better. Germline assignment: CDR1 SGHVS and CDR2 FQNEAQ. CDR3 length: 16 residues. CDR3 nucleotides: TGTGCCAGCAGCTTAGCGGGCTGTCCCGATCAGCAGTCTCAGTACTTC. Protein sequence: CASSLAGCPDQQSQYF.

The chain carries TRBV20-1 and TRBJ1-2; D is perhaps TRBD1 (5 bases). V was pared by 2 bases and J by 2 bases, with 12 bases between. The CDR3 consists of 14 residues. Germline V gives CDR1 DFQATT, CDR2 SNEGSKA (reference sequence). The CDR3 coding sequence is TGCAGTGCTAGAAATCCAGGGACCAACTATGGCTACACCTTC. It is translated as CSARNPGTNYGYTF.

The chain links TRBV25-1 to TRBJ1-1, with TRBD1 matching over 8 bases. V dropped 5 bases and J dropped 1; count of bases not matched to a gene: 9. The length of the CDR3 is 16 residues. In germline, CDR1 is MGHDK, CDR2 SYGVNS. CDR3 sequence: CASSITGTGGNTEAFF. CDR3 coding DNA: TGTGCCAGCAGTATAACCGGGACAGGAGGGAACACTGAAGCTTTCTTT.

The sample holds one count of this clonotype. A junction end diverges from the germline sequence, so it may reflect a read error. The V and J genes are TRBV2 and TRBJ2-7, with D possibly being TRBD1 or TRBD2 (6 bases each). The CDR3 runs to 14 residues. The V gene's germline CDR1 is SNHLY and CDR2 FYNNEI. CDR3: CASSVGGTNKQQFF. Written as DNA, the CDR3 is TGTGCCAGCAGCGTGGGGGGCACAAACAAGCAGCAGTTTTTC.

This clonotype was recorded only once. The CDR3 loop reads CASRQGNIRGYTF. In nucleotides, the CDR3 is TGTGCCAGCCGACAAGGAAACATAAGGGGCTACACCTTC. The chain combines TRBV5-4 with TRBJ1-2; no firm D call. Germline CDR1 is SGHNT and CDR2 is YYREEE (reference sequence). V was clipped by 7 bases and J by 8 bases, with 18 bases between them. CDR3 length: 13 residues.

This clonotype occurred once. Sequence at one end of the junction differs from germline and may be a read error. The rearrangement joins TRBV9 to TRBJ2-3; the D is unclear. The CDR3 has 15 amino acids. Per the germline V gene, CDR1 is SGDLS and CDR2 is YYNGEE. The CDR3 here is CASSVGADTLDTEYF. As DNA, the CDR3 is TGTGCCAGCAGCGTCGGCGCAGATACGCTGGATACGGAGTATTTT.

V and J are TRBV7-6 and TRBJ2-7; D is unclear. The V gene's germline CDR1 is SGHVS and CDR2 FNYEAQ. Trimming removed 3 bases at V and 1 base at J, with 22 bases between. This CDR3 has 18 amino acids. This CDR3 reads CASSLSPYNTPLSYEQYF. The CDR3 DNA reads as TGTGCCAGCAGCTTGAGTCCCTACAATACACCCCTTTCCTACGAGCAGTACTTC.

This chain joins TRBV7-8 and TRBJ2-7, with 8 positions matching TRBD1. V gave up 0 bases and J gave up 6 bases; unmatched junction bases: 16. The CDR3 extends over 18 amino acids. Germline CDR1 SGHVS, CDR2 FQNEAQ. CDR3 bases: TGTGCCAGCAGCTTAGCCGTGTGGGGACAGGCGAACCTGGCCGAGCAGTACGTC. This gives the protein CASSLAVWGQANLAEQYV.

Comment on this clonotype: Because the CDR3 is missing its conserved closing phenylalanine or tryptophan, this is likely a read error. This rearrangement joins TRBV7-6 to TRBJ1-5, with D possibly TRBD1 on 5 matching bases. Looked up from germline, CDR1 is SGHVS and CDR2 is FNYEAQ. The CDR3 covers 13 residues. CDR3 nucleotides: TGCGCCAGCAGCTTTGCGGGGACTCAGCACCAGCATTCT. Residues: CASSFAGTQHQHS.

CDR3 amino acids: CASSITGGAYNEQFF. CDR3 DNA: TGTGCCAGTAGTATAACTGGGGGCGCCTACAATGAGCAGTTCTTC. The chain joins TRBV19 to TRBJ2-1; perhaps TRBD1 as D (6 bases). This CDR3 spans 15 amino acids. The germline V and J ends were trimmed by 2 bases and 2 bases, with 10 bases remaining between them. CDR1 and CDR2 from the germline V gene are LNHDA and SQIVND (reference sequence).

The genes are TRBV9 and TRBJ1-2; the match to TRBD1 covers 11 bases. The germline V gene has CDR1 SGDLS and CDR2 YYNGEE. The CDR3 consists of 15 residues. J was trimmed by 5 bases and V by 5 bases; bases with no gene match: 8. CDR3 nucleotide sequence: TGTGCCAGCAGGCGAACCGGGACAGGGGGTTATGGCTACACCTTC. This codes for CASRRTGTGGYGYTF.

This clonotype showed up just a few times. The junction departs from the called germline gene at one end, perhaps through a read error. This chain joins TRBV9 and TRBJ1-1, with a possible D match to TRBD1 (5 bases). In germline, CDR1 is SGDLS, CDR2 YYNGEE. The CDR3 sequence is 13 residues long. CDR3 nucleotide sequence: TGTGCCAGCAGCGTGGGGGGAGATACGCAGTATTTTTTT. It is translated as CASSVGGDTQYFF.

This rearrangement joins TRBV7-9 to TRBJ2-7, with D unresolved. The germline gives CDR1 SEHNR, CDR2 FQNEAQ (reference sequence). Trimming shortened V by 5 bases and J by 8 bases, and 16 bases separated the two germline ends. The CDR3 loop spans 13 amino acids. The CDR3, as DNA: TGTGCCAGCAGCCATAAAAGAACGGAGCAGCAGTACGTC. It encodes CASSHKRTEQQYV.

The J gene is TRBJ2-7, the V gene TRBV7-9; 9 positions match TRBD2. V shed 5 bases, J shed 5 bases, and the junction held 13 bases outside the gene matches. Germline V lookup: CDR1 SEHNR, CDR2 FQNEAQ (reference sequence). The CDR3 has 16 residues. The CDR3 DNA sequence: TGTGCCAGCAGCCTTCTATCGGGTGGCGGGGGGGACGAGCAGTACTTC. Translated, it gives CASSLLSGGGGDEQYF. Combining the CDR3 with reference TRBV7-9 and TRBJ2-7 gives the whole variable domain DTGVSQNPRHKITKRGQNVTFRCDPISEHNRLYWYRQTLGQGPEFLTYFQNEAQLEKSRLLSDRFSAERPKGSFSTLEIQRTEQGDSAMYLCASSLLSGGGGDEQYFGPGTRLTVT.

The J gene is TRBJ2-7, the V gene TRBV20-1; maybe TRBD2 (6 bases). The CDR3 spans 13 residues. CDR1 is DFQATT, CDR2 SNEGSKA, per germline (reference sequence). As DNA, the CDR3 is TGCAGTGCTAAAGATCGGGACTCCTACGAGCAGTGCGTC. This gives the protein CSAKDRDSYEQCV.